A single sample is the source of the 7 T cell receptor beta chains below, sequenced in a study of blood T cell repertoires in COVID-19. Sequencing was performed with immunoSEQ multiplex PCR; in TCRdb, only in-frame clones are kept and a portion is missing. The data hold 100,000 or so clones, with 85% observed a single time. Material for sequencing was peripheral blood. These receptors all stem from a man aged 50 to 59 with acute or convalescent COVID-19.

This chain uses TRBV7-9 with TRBJ1-4; 7 nucleotides match TRBD1. The CDR3 runs to 15 residues. Losses at the gene ends were 3 bases for V and 0 bases for J; bases not matched to a gene: 1. CDR1 is SEHNR and CDR2 is FQNEAQ in the germline V gene (reference sequence). CDR3 sequence reads: CASSFGTATNEKLFF. The CDR3 DNA sequence: TGTGCCAGCAGCTTCGGGACAGCAACTAATGAAAAACTGTTTTTT.

This clone was observed a single time. At one of its ends the junction is not consistent with the germline gene, which may arise from a read error. The chain carries TRBV15 and TRBJ2-2, with D tentatively TRBD1 (5 bases). Germline CDR1 LNHNV, CDR2 YYDKDF (reference sequence). The CDR3 length is 13 residues. CDR3 residues: CATSRGGTWELFF. The DNA of the CDR3 is TGTGCCACCAGCAGAGGGGGCACCTGGGAGCTGTTTTTT.

The CDR3: CASSASGGLTDTQYF. CDR3 nucleotide sequence: TGCGCCAGCAGTGCTAGCGGGGGCCTCACAGATACGCAGTATTTT. The rearrangement links TRBV10-1 to TRBJ2-3; 10 bases fit TRBD2. Trimming at V came to 4 bases and at J to 2 bases, leaving 3 bases not matched to a gene. CDR1 WNHNN and CDR2 SYGVQD come from the germline V gene (reference sequence). This CDR3 is 15 amino acids long.

This clone has only one observation. The gene calls are TRBV19 and TRBJ2-1; TRBD2 matches at 10 bases. V was pared by 1 base and J by 7 bases, with 1 base of the junction left unmatched. The CDR3 spans 14 residues. CDR1 and CDR2 from the germline V gene are LNHDA and SQIVND (reference sequence). The CDR3 sequence is CASSIGSGGNEQFF. For the CDR3, the DNA is TGTGCCAGTAGTATAGGTAGCGGGGGGAATGAGCAGTTCTTC.

DNA of the CDR3: TGTGCCAGCAGCCCTGGACAGGGGGCGAGGAATTCACCCCTCCACTTT. This translates into CASSPGQGARNSPLHF. The J gene is TRBJ1-6, the V gene TRBV6-6; 11 nucleotides agree with TRBD1. With V trimmed by 6 bases and J by 7 bases, 8 bases remained unmatched. This CDR3 comprises 16 residues. Germline V gene lookup returns CDR1 MNHNY and CDR2 SVGAGI (reference sequence).

This clone was detected only once. The rearrangement uses TRBV6-1 and TRBJ1-3; D gene unclear. The germline V gene has CDR1 MNHNS and CDR2 SASEGT. Trimming took 0 bases from V and 3 from J, leaving 6 bases between them. This CDR3 has 14 residues. As DNA, the CDR3 is TGTGCCAGCAGTGAAGCAGCCTTTGGAAACACCATATATTTT. Translation: CASSEAAFGNTIYF.

The rearrangement links TRBV5-5 to TRBJ2-1; 7 positions match TRBD2. Germline V gene data show CDR1 as SGHKS and CDR2 as YYEKEE (reference sequence). This CDR3 comprises 14 residues. V lost 4 bases to trimming and J lost 8 bases; unmatched junction nucleotides: 9. This CDR3 reads CASSPSGGVYEQFF. The CDR3, as DNA: TGTGCCAGCAGCCCCTCGGGAGGAGTCTATGAGCAGTTCTTC. The whole variable domain, filled in from reference TRBV5-5 and TRBJ2-1, reads DAGVTQSPTHLIKTRGQQVTLRCSPISGHKSVSWYQQVLGQGPQFIFQYYEKEERGRGNFPDRFSARQFPNYSSELNVNALLLGDSALYLCASSPSGGVYEQFFGPGTRLTVL.